Described below is a single TCR beta chain sequence and its context. The V gene end was trimmed by 6 bases and the J gene end by 6 bases; junction bases not matched to a gene: 11. Germline-derived CDR1 and CDR2 are MNHEY and SMNVEV (reference sequence). There are 15 residues in the CDR3. The sample originates from a study of T cell changes during pregnancy in multiple sclerosis. Profiling relied on immunoSEQ multiplex PCR, and the TCRdb table lists in-frame clones only, not all of them. The sample contains 45,000 or so clones, approximately 92% of which appear only once. The sequences come from CD8+ T cells from peripheral blood mononuclear cells, collected after pregnancy. This clonotype was sampled from a female donor with multiple sclerosis, enrolled in a pregnancy study. This chain links TRBV27 with TRBJ2-3, with TRBD2 matching 8 bases. The CDR3 loop reads CASSSLAGRRDTQYF. For the CDR3, the DNA is TGTGCCAGCAGCTCCCTAGCGGGTCGTAGGGATACGCAGTATTTT.